The TCR beta chain described here comes from a study of cytomegalovirus exposure and HLA in healthy donors (dated by TCRdb to between 2016 and 2019). Broadly, across the study: According to an earlier analysis of around 600 of the donors, about 179 million T cells yielded over 90 million unique TCR beta sequences and approximately 300 Gb of sequence data. Roughly 300 gigabases of sequencing data and tens of millions of unique TCR sequences were included in an early release covering several hundred HLA-typed donors. Of the roughly 410 genotyped donors, 70% to 90% were placed in the genetic ancestry cluster associated with self-reported Caucasian donors. The study was designed to test whether signatures of past pathogen exposure could be identified by cataloging public T cell receptors. Using immunosequencing, the study profiled T cell repertoires from 500 to 800 subjects and related those repertoires to cytomegalovirus serostatus. Besides the first cohort of under 700 subjects, a separate validation cohort made up of 90 to 150 different subjects was used. To predict cytomegalovirus infection status, the study brought together high-throughput TCR immunosequencing, statistical association of individual TCRs with disease status, and machine learning. To study patterns of TCR occurrence, a later analysis re-analyzed previously published TCR beta repertoires from 666 donors and added high-resolution HLA genotyping. Rather than using new phenotypic data, the later analysis identified candidate immune exposures from TCR beta sequences and from how often those sequences occurred across donors. To decide whether each TCR beta V gene segment behaved as functional or pseudogenic, an earlier analysis of 587 of the donors relied on high-throughput TCR beta sequencing. Donor age, sex, ethnicity and CMV serostatus were compiled together with the repertoire data. A later genetic analysis took genome-wide SNP genotypes for about 65% of the roughly 670 donors and used that subset as a discovery cohort. Every discovery cohort repertoire had been produced on one sequencing platform. Class I and class II HLA loci were covered by the typing at four-digit resolution. The number of typed donors differed by locus: about 620-640 for A, B, C, DRB1 and DQB1; approximately 520 for DQA1; some 590 for DPA1; and some 450 for DPB1. Roughly 5 DR-DQ haplotypes were handled as single units for association and clustering, since linkage in the cohort was strong. Among several hundred genotyped donors of the cohort, an average of approximately 240,000 unique TCR beta nucleotide sequences was sequenced per donor, of which about 19% were non-productive. What the work shows at the level of the full study, not this receptor alone: The study gave a list of about 160 TCR beta chains associated with cytomegalovirus. Because the 87-base-pair reads could not distinguish some IMGT-functional V segments, including TRBV6-2 and TRBV6-3, those segments were excluded. At a false discovery rate of 0.05, a later analysis linked 15,000 to 20,000 TCR beta sequences to specific HLA alleles. In a later analysis, the rate of TCR association differed among HLA loci, with DRB1 alleles having the most associated TCRs and HLA-C alleles having the fewest. In an earlier analysis of approximately 590 of the donors, most TCR beta V segments appeared in productive rearrangements about 87% or about 30% of the time, broadly matching IMGT annotations. A later analysis found that HLA-associated TCR beta chains were more clonally expanded and had lower generation probabilities than equally common non-associated chains. Most CMV-associated TCR beta chains appeared to be HLA-restricted in a later analysis, and the HLA associations seemed to be driven largely by CMV exposure. A further reported finding was that TCR beta sequences accurately predicted the HLA-A and HLA-B alleles for most subjects in the first cohort. When HLA alleles, especially DR and DQ, strongly co-occurred, attributing TCR associations to individual alleles was difficult. The cohort was sequenced for TCR beta chains only, and without alpha or paired-chain data the features that could be detected were limited. Roughly uniform sequencing depth across donors was assumed in presence/absence analyses, although this assumption may not hold. Correlated functional status among segregating V segments might be attributable to linkage disequilibrium, but an unknown experimental factor could not be ruled out. In both the original and validation cohorts, the classifier was reported to diagnose cytomegalovirus status with high specificity and sensitivity. Immune exposure information for the cohort was limited to CMV serostatus. The earlier analysis of nearly 600 of the donors excluded about 16 rarely observed V segments, including chromosome 9 orphons, because counts were too low. The sequencing pipeline was judged likely to have produced a cluster of highly shared sequence variants as a technical artifact. Several of the top co-occurrence clusters appeared to be linked to parvovirus B19, influenza, CMV and Epstein-Barr virus, according to a later analysis. Because some donors lacked HLA typing at each locus, the association tests relied only on the typed subset. According to a later genetic analysis, donors in an Asian-associated ancestry cluster had fewer N-insertions in productive TCRs than the approximately 670-donor mean. While some public TCRs were present in many individuals, most TCR sequences turned up only very rarely across donors. It was suggested by the authors that the approach could potentially be generalized to other disease states and immunological phenotypes. V-gene and J-gene trimming of TCR beta chains was associated with a missense DCLRE1C variant in a later genetic analysis, and the association was replicated in an independent cohort. A few of the identified cytomegalovirus-associated TCR beta chains were confirmed in vitro to be specific for cytomegalovirus antigens.

The library was built by means of the immunoSEQ multiplex PCR assay. The multiplex PCR relied on a mix of 60 forward primers for TCR Vbeta segments and 13 reverse primers for TCR Jbeta segments. A multiplex PCR assay on genomic DNA amplified the CDR3 region of rearranged TCR beta genes. The amplified TCR beta libraries were sequenced on the Illumina HiSeq System as 87-base-pair reads. The original methods were these. Across the 500 to 700 repertoires, a later analysis counted roughly 77 million unique TCR beta chains, around 11 million of which were shared by at least two donors. Raw reads were error-corrected and collapsed into unique sequences with a nearest-neighbor algorithm that merged closely related sequences to remove PCR and sequencing errors. CDR3 sequences were aligned to IMGT reference sequences to assign V, D and J gene segments. Each retained sequence needed at least a six-nucleotide match to both a V gene segment and a J gene segment. A rearrangement counted as productive if the CDR3 had no stop codons and remained in frame with V and J, and every other rearrangement counted as non-productive. CDR3 was defined according to IMGT convention as the region running from the second conserved V-encoded cysteine to the conserved J-encoded phenylalanine. The earlier analysis of about 610 of the donors excluded any sequence lacking an unambiguous match to a single V gene segment. In an earlier analysis of roughly 500 of the donors, V segments were called functional above 56.7% productive rearrangements and were called segregating when the between-donor standard deviation exceeded 5%. To diagnose cytomegalovirus status from the catalog of TCR beta chain sequences, a statistical classification framework was built. In a later analysis, V and J genes were assigned by comparing TCR nucleotide sequences against IMGT/GENE-DB human TR gene sequences. A later analysis assigned CDR3 sequences and most-parsimonious VDJ recombination scenarios with the TCRdist pipeline. In a later analysis, each TCR beta chain was defined by its CDR3 amino acid sequence together with its V-gene family, and reads without a unique V-gene family were excluded. As a way to deal with suspected cross-contamination and a sequencing artifact, a later analysis dropped approximately 570 nucleotide sequences that were highly shared and had low generation probability. In a later analysis, a clonal expansion index for each public chain was calculated from normalized within-repertoire ranks of inferred template counts. Generation probabilities in a later analysis came from a VDJ recombination model fitted to out-of-frame rearrangements, and those results were checked against IGoR. In a later analysis, hypergeometric tests were used to score TCR-TCR, TCR-HLA and TCR-CMV co-occurrence, with a repertoire-size bias correction applied to TCR pairs. A later analysis estimated false discovery rates by permuting HLA or CMV assignments 20 times. In a later analysis, co-occurring TCRs were grouped with DBSCAN, and TCRdist sequence similarity was added when clustering was performed within HLA-allele-positive subsets. Co-occurrence clustering excluded repertoires with fewer than 30,000 or more than 120,000 public chains, plus five with anomalous nucleotide sharing. Entries here come from immuneACCESS through TCRdb and include only in-frame sequences with V and J called. Some clones fail to appear in such tables; in the studies checked, an unresolved V gene covers under half of the shortfall, and the cause of the remainder is unknown. V, J and clone size were drawn from that table, and D and trimming were deduced from the DNA. The sample data list around 190,000 clones, and 84% of these were observed just once. Jointly, the top ten make up about 1.3% of the sample.

The cohort consisted of 650 to 850 healthy bone marrow donors. All cohort members were sampled while nominally healthy, although unrecorded immune exposures were likely present. The donor was CMV seropositive and belonged to the group of some 290 seropositive cohort members. Each donor provided a peripheral blood sample, and peripheral blood mononuclear cells were used for TCR beta sequencing. Genomic DNA extraction from the blood cell samples was performed with the Qiagen DNeasy Blood Extraction Kit. CDR1 and CDR2, looked up from the germline V gene, are MDHEN and SYDVKM. Trimming at the junction amounts to 2 bases on V and 6 bases on J, and the germline ends lie 22 bases apart. The CDR3 sequence holds 17 residues, the cysteine and phenylalanine included. The kept DNA is CDR3 alone, 51 bases in frame from the first base. With respect to this clone: Which antigen it targets is not known. Per-base qualities were not stored, and no clone one base away is much larger.

The sequencing input was PBMCs. The receptor was derived from a girl aged 2-9 years in good health and CMV-seropositive. The chain is encoded by TRBV28 joined to TRBJ1-2, with a tentative D gene TRBD1 over 6 matching bases. The DNA reads as follows: TGTGCCAGCAGTTTAAGGGTGGGGGCGGGGGCGTATAATGGCTACACCTTC. The translation is CASSLRVGAGAYNGYTF.